This T cell receptor (beta chain) was found in a study of shared clonotypes between healthy human individuals. Across the whole study: Each donor's CD4 naive and CD4 memory cells filled three plates apiece, CD8 naive two, and CD8 memory one.

Remarks on this clone: Its target is not known.

Study outcomes and limitations: With few donors, the genetic and exposure-history diversity represented was limited.

TCRdb's table, derived via immunoSEQ multiplex PCR, lists solely in-frame clones and lacks some. Of around 610,000 clones detected, approximately 96% appear once; the ten largest clones hold 0.11%. Naivety among CD8 cells was defined by CD45RO negativity and positive CCR7 selection, thereby excluding terminally differentiated effector memory CD45RA+ cells. The sample was naive CD8+ T cells sorted from blood. The receptor comes from a woman in her 30s in good health.

The CDR3 DNA sequence: TGTGCCAGCAGGGGGCGAGGGACCGGGGAGCTGTTTTTT. Protein sequence: CASRGRGTGELFF. The chain combines TRBV7-6 with TRBJ2-2; D possibly matches TRBD1 or TRBD2 (5 bases each). The ends were cut back, 6 bases at V and 5 bases at J, with 10 bases in the middle. Germline CDR1 and CDR2: SGHVS and FNYEAQ. This CDR3 spans 13 amino acids.